This T cell receptor beta chain derives from a study of blood T cell repertoires in COVID-19. Study at large: PBMCs, B-cell-depleted T cells, or T cells were the source of the cDNA or gDNA that made up the material.

The CDR3 loop spans 18 amino acids. V was clipped by 1 base and J by 7 bases; unmatched bases: 19. The germline V gene encodes CDR1 LGHNA and CDR2 YNFKEQ. Per the study methods: By means of reference gene primer amplification, nucleated cell counts were estimated. The method was immunoSEQ multiplex PCR; TCRdb's version includes in-frame clones alone and lacks a portion of them. That table gives V, J and clone size, and the DNA gave D and trimming. The data contain 50,000 to 70,000 clones, over 80% of them singletons. This clonotype originated in a human donor with active COVID-19. The donor label of this sample is uncertain. Sequencing was performed on peripheral blood. The chain combines TRBV4-2 with TRBJ2-7; 7 bases fit TRBD2. CDR3 DNA sequence: TGTGCCAGCAGCCAAGCATCTTCGGGGCGGAGCCGGGGGGAAGAGCAGTACTTC. Protein sequence: CASSQASSGRSRGEEQYF.